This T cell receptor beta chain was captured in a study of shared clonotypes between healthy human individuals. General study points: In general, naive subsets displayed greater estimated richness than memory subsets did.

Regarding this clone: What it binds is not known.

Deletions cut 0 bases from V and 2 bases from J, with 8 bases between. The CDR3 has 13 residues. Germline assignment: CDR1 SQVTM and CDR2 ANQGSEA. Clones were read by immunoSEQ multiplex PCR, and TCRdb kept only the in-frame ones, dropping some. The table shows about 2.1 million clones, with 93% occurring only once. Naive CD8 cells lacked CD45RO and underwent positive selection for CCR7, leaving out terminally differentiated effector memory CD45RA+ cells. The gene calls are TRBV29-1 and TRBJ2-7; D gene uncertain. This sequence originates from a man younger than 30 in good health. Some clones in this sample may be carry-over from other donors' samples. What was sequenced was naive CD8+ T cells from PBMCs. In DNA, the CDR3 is TGCAGCGTTGAAGATCGTACGACCTACGAGCAGTACTTC. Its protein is CSVEDRTTYEQYF.